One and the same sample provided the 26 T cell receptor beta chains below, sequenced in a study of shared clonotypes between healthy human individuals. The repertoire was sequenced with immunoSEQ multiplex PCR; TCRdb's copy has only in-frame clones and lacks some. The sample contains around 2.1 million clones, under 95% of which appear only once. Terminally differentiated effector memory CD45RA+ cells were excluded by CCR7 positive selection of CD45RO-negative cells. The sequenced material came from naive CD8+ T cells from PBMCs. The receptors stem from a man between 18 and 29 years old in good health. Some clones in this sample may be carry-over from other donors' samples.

CDR3 sequence reads: CSVVGSYEQYF. As DNA, the CDR3 is TGCAGCGTTGTCGGCTCCTACGAGCAGTACTTC. The chain links TRBV29-1 to TRBJ2-7; D not certain. V was trimmed by 4 bases and J by 0 bases, leaving 4 bases between them. Germline CDR1 SQVTM, CDR2 ANQGSEA. The CDR3 has 11 residues.

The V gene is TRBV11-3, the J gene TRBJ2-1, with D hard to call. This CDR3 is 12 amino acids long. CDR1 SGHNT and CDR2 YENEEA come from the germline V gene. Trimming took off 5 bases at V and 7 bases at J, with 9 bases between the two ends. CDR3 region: CASSDSPNEQFF. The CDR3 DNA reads TGTGCCAGCAGCGACTCGCCGAATGAGCAGTTCTTC.

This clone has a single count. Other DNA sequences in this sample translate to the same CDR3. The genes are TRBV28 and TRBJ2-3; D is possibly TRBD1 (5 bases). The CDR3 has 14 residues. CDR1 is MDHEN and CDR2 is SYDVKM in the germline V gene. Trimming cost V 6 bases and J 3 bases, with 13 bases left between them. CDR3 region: CASSFGAGTDTQYF. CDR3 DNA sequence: TGTGCCAGCAGCTTCGGTGCAGGGACAGATACGCAGTATTTT.

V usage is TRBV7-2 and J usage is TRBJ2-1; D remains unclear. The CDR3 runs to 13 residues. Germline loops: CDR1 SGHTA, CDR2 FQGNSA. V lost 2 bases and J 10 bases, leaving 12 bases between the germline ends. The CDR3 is CASSLWMTVEQFF. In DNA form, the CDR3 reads TGTGCCAGCAGCTTATGGATGACGGTGGAGCAGTTCTTC.

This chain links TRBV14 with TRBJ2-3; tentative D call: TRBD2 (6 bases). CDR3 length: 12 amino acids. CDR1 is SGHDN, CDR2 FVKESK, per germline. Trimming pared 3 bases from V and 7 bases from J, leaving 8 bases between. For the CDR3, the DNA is TGTGCCAGCAGCCAGGACTACCATACGCAGTATTTT. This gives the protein CASSQDYHTQYF.

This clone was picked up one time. CDR3 in DNA: TGTGCCAGTACCCCACTAGCGGGAGTTCACAATGAGCAGTTCTTC. Its protein is CASTPLAGVHNEQFF. The chain uses TRBV19 and TRBJ2-1, with 11 nucleotides matching TRBD2. The CDR3 length is 15 residues. The germline gives CDR1 LNHDA, CDR2 SQIVND (reference sequence). V dropped 7 bases and J dropped 5; count of bases not matched to a gene: 7.

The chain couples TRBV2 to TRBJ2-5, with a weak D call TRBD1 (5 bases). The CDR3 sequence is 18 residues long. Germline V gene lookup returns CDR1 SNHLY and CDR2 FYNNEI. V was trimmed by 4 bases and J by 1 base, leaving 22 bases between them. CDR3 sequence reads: CASSVLFVGATPQETQYF. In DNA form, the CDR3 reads TGTGCCAGCAGTGTATTATTCGTTGGGGCTACTCCCCAAGAGACCCAGTACTTC. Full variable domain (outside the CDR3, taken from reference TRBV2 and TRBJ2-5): EPEVTQTPSHQVTQMGQEVILRCVPISNHLYFYWYRQILGQKVEFLVSFYNNEISEKSEIFDDQFSVERPDGSNFTLKIRSTKLEDSAMYFCASSVLFVGATPQETQYFGPGTRLLVL.

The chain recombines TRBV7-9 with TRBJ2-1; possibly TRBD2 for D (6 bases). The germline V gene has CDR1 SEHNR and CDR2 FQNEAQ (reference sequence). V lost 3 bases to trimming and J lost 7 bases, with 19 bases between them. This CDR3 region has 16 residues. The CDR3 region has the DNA TGTGCCAGCAGCTTCGGGCTCGGGAGATTAGAAAATGAGCAGTTCTTC. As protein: CASSFGLGRLENEQFF.

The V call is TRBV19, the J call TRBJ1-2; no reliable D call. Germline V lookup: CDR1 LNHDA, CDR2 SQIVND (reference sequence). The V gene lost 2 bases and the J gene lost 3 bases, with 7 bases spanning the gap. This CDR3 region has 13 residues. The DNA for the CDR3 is TGTGCCAGTAGTATAACCGGTTACTATGGCTACACCTTC. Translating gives CASSITGYYGYTF.

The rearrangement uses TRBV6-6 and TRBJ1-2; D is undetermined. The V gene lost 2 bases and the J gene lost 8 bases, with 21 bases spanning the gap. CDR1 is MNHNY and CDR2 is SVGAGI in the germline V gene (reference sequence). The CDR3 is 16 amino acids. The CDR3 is CASSYTTAEPDPGYTF. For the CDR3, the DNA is TGTGCCAGCAGTTACACTACGGCGGAACCCGACCCGGGCTACACCTTC.

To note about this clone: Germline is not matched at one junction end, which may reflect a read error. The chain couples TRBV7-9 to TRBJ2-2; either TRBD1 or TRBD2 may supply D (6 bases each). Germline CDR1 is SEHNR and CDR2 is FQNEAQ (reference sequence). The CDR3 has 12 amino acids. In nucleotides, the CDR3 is TGCGCGGAGGGGGCGAACACCGGGGAGCTGTTTTTT. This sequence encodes CAEGANTGELFF.

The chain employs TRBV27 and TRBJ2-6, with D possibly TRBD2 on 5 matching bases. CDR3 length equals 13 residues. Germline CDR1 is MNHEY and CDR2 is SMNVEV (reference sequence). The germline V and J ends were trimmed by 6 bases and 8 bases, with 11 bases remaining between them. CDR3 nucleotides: TGTGCCAGCAGCCCGAGGGTCTCCAACGTCCTGACTTTC. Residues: CASSPRVSNVLTF.

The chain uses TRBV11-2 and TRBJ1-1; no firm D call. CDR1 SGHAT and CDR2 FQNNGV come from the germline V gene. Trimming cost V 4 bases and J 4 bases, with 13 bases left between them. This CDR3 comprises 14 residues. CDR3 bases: TGTGCCAGCAGCTCCCTCGGGCGGGGCACTGAAGCTTTCTTT. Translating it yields CASSSLGRGTEAFF.

The CDR3 DNA reads TGTGCCACCAGCAATCACCCTGTAGGATCAACAGATACGCAGTATTTT. It yields the protein CATSNHPVGSTDTQYF. The V gene is TRBV15, the J gene TRBJ2-3, with no clear D. The CDR3 contains 16 residues. The germline V and J ends were trimmed by 4 bases and 3 bases, with 17 bases remaining between them. Germline-derived CDR1 and CDR2 are LNHNV and YYDKDF (reference sequence).

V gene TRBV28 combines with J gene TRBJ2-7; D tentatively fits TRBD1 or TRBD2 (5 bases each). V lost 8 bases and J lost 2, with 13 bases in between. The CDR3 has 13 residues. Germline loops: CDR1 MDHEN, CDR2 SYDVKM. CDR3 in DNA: TGTGCCAGCTCCGAAAGAGGGGCCTACGAGCAGTACTTC. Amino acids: CASSERGAYEQYF.

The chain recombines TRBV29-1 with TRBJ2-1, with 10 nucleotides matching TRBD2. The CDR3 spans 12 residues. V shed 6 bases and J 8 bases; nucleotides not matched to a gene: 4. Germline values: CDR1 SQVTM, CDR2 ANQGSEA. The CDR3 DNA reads TGCAGCGTCACTAGCGGGATCTATGAGCAGTTCTTC. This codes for CSVTSGIYEQFF.

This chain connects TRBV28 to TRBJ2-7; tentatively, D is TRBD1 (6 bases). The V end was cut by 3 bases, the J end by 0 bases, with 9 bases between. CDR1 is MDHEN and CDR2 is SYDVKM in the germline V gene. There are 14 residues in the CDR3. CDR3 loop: CASSFWDNSYEQYF. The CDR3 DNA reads TGTGCCAGCAGTTTTTGGGACAACTCCTACGAGCAGTACTTC. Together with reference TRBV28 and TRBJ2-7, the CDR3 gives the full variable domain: DVKVTQSSRYLVKRTGEKVFLECVQDMDHENMFWYRQDPGLGLRLIYFSYDVKMKEKGDIPEGYSVSREKKERFSLILESASTNQTSMYLCASSFWDNSYEQYFGPGTRLTVT.

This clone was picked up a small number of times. The chain's CDR3 is CASSGRIANYGYTF. The CDR3 bases are TGTGCCAGCAGCGGTCGGATAGCTAACTATGGCTACACCTTC. The rearrangement links TRBV5-4 to TRBJ1-2; D unresolved. This CDR3 region has 14 residues. Trimming pared 4 bases from V and 0 bases from J, leaving 10 bases between. The V gene's germline CDR1 is SGHNT and CDR2 YYREEE (reference sequence).

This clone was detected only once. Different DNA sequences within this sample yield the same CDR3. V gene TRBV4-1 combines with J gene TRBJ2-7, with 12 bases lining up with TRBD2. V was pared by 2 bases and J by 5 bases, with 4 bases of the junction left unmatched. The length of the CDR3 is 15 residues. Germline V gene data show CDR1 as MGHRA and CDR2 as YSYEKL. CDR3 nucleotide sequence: TGCGCCAGCAGCCAATCTAGCGGGAGGGCCCACGAGCAGTACTTC. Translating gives CASSQSSGRAHEQYF.

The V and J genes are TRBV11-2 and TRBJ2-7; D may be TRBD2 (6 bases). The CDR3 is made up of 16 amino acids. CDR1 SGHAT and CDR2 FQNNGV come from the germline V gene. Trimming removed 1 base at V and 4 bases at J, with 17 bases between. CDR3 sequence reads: CASSLGVTRASYEQYF. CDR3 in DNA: TGTGCCAGCAGCTTAGGTGTGACTAGAGCGAGTTACGAGCAGTACTTC.

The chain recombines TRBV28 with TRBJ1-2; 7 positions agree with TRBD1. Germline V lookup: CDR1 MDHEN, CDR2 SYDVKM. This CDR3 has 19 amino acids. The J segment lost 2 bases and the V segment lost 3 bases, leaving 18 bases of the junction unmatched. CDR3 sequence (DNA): TGTGCCAGCAGTTTGCCGGACAGGCCAACTATACGGGCAAACTATGGCTACACCTTC. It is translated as CASSLPDRPTIRANYGYTF.

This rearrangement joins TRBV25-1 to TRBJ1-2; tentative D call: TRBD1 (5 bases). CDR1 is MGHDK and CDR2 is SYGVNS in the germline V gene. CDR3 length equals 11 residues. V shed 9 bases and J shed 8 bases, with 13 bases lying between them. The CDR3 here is CASMWGDGYTF. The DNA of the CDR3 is TGTGCCAGTATGTGGGGGGACGGCTACACCTTC.

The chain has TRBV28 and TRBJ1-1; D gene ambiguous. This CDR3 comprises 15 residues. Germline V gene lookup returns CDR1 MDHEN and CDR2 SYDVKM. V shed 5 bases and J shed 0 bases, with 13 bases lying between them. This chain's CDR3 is CASSGPRIMNTEAFF. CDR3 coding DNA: TGTGCCAGCAGTGGACCCCGTATTATGAACACTGAAGCTTTCTTT. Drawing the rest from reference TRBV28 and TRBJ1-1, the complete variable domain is DVKVTQSSRYLVKRTGEKVFLECVQDMDHENMFWYRQDPGLGLRLIYFSYDVKMKEKGDIPEGYSVSREKKERFSLILESASTNQTSMYLCASSGPRIMNTEAFFGQGTRLTVV.

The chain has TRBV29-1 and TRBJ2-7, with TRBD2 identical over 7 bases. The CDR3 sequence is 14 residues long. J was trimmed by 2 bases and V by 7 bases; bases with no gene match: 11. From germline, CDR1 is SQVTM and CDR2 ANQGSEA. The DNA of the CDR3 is TGCAGCGCGGGACTATTCACCCCTACCTACGAGCAGTACTTC. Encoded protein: CSAGLFTPTYEQYF.

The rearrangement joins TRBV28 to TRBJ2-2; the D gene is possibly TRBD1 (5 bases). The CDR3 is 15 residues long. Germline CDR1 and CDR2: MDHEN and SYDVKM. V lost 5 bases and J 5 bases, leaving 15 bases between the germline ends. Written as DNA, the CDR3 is TGTGCCAGCAGTCTAACGCCCCAGGGAACCGGGGAGCTGTTTTTT. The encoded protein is CASSLTPQGTGELFF.

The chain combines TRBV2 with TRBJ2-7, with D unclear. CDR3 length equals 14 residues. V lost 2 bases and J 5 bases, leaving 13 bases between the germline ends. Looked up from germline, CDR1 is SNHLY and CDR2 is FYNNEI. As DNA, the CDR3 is TGTGCCAGCAGTGAACGTGCTGGAAGCCACGAGCAGTACTTC. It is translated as CASSERAGSHEQYF. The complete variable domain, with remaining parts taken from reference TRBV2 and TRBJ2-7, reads EPEVTQTPSHQVTQMGQEVILRCVPISNHLYFYWYRQILGQKVEFLVSFYNNEISEKSEIFDDQFSVERPDGSNFTLKIRSTKLEDSAMYFCASSERAGSHEQYFGPGTRLTVT.